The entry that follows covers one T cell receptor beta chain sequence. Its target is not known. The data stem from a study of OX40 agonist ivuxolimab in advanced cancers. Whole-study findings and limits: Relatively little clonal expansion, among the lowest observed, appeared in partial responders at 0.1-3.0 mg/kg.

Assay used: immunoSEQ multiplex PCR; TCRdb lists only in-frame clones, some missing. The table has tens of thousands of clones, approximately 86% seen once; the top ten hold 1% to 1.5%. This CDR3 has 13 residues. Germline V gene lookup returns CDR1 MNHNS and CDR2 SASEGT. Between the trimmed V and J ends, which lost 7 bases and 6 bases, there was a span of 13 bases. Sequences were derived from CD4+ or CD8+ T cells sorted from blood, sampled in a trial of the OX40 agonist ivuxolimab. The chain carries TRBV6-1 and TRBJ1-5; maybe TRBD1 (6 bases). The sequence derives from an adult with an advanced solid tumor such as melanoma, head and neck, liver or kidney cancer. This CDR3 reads CASMLGGSQPQHF. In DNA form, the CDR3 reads TGTGCCAGCATGCTAGGGGGAAGTCAGCCCCAGCATTTT.